This TCR beta chain was found in a study of cytomegalovirus exposure and HLA in healthy donors. Study-wide results and limits: A later analysis showed that HLA-associated TCR beta chains had undergone more clonal expansion than equally common others.

This CDR3 is built from 18 residues. Germline V lookup: CDR1 SGHVS, CDR2 FQNEAQ. The trim removed 7 bases at V and 0 bases at J, leaving 11 bases unmatched. As regards this clone: Its antigen is not known.

The study ran its PCR with 60 Vbeta and 13 Jbeta primers. Data came from immunoSEQ multiplex PCR; TCRdb stores just in-frame clones and leaves some out. Found here are roughly 150,000 clones, over 70% of them singletons; the top ten hold around 1.4%. The chain uses TRBV7-8 and TRBJ2-2; 10 nucleotides line up with TRBD2. The sequenced sample was PBMCs. The TCR was taken from a woman aged 18-29 years in good health and CMV-seronegative. CDR3 residues: CASTPGPSGGPNTGELFF. CDR3 coding DNA: TGTGCCAGCACCCCTGGCCCTAGCGGGGGCCCGAACACCGGGGAGCTGTTTTTT.